This T cell receptor (beta chain) was retrieved from a study of shared clonotypes between healthy human individuals. The ends lost 4 bases at V and 3 bases at J; junction bases unmatched: 2. The length of the CDR3 is 13 residues. CDR1 and CDR2 (germline): SEHNR, FQNEAQ (reference sequence). An assay was performed, and its level was deep. In replicate PCRs of unsorted PBMC, 300 ng DNA, roughly 30,000 T cell genomes, was used. How the authors handled the data: ImmunoSEQ yielded junction-only sequences lacking quality scores, so filtering differed. The table came from immunoSEQ multiplex PCR; TCRdb's copy has only in-frame clones and leaves some out. V and J calls plus clone size are reproduced from that table; the DNA served to infer D and trimming. The table lists fewer than 650,000 clones, less than 80% of them singletons.

V usage is TRBV7-9 and J usage is TRBJ1-1; TRBD1 matches at 7 bases. This TCR derives from a middle-aged woman in good health. Some clones in this sample may be carry-over from other donors' samples. The sample comprised PBMCs. The CDR3 region is CASSSQGDTEAFF. DNA for the CDR3: TGTGCCAGCAGCTCCCAGGGGGACACTGAAGCTTTCTTT.